The rows below give T cell receptor beta chains drawn from one sample of a study of blood T cells in healthy people across ages. TCRdb re-called the 5' RACE reads through MiXCR, storing one row per CDR3 protein. The sample lists around 1.5 million distinct CDR3 sequences; 34% were seen once. The sample taken for sequencing was blood. The origin of the receptors is a woman in her thirties in good health. Both conserved end residues are part of each CDR3. A D gene is named only where the DNA matches it firmly. A clone size is listed for some rows: how often the clone was seen (once, few, many), or a class if it is expanded.

d_gene: NA; j_gene: TRBJ2-7; v_gene: TRBV9; abundance: NA; CDR3nt: TGTGCCAGCAGCGTAGGGGCTAGCAGGAGTCAGCTCTACGAGCAGTACTTC; CDR3aa: CASSVGASRSQLYEQYF
d_gene: NA; j_gene: TRBJ2-7; v_gene: TRBV27; abundance: NA; CDR3nt: TGTGCCAGCAGTTGGGGGAAGGTCTCCTACAATGAGCAGTACTTC; CDR3aa: CASSWGKVSYNEQYF
d_gene: NA; j_gene: TRBJ2-7; v_gene: TRBV7-3; abundance: NA; CDR3nt: TGTGCCAGCATCATAGACAGAATTTTTATCTACGAGCAGTACTTC; CDR3aa: CASIIDRIFIYEQYF
d_gene: NA; j_gene: TRBJ2-7; v_gene: TRBV10-3; abundance: NA; CDR3nt: TGTGCCATCAGTGTCGACAGGCTAGCCTACGAGCAGTACTTC; CDR3aa: CAISVDRLAYEQYF
d_gene: TRBD1; j_gene: TRBJ2-5; v_gene: TRBV5-1; abundance: NA; CDR3nt: TGCGCCAGCAGCTTGGCCGGGACAGGGAGAGAGACCCAGTACTTC; CDR3aa: CASSLAGTGRETQYF
d_gene: NA; j_gene: TRBJ1-5; v_gene: TRBV5-1; abundance: few; CDR3nt: TGCGCCAGCAGCTTAGGCAGCAATAGCAATCAGCCCCAGCATTTT; CDR3aa: CASSLGSNSNQPQHF
d_gene: TRBD2; j_gene: TRBJ2-4; v_gene: TRBV11-2; abundance: few; CDR3nt: TGTGCCAGCAGCTACCACCGGGACTACCTCAAAAACATTCAGTACTTC; CDR3aa: CASSYHRDYLKNIQYF
d_gene: NA; j_gene: TRBJ1-1; v_gene: TRBV11-2; abundance: few; CDR3nt: TGTGCCAGCAGCCCTCAGGGTTTCGGGAGCACTGAAGCTTTCTTT; CDR3aa: CASSPQGFGSTEAFF
d_gene: NA; j_gene: TRBJ1-5; v_gene: TRBV7-8; abundance: few; CDR3nt: TGTGCCAGCAGCTTAGGTTTGGAGGGGCGAGGTCAGCCCCAGCATTTT; CDR3aa: CASSLGLEGRGQPQHF
d_gene: TRBD2; j_gene: TRBJ2-3; v_gene: TRBV9; abundance: few; CDR3nt: TGTGCCAGCAGCGTAGATGGGACTAGCGCAGATACGCAGTATTTT; CDR3aa: CASSVDGTSADTQYF
d_gene: NA; j_gene: TRBJ2-7; v_gene: TRBV29-1; abundance: NA; CDR3nt: TGCAGCGTTACGGACAGTCCGAGGGAGCAGTACTTC; CDR3aa: CSVTDSPREQYF
d_gene: TRBD1; j_gene: TRBJ2-1; v_gene: TRBV28; abundance: few; CDR3nt: TGTGCCAGCAGTTCCAGGGGGCACTCCTACAATGAGCAGTTCTTC; CDR3aa: CASSSRGHSYNEQFF
d_gene: NA; j_gene: TRBJ2-3; v_gene: TRBV7-7; abundance: NA; CDR3nt: TGTGCCAGCAGCTCAGAGATTGAAGATACGCAGTATTTT; CDR3aa: CASSSEIEDTQYF
d_gene: TRBD2; j_gene: TRBJ2-5; v_gene: TRBV20-1; abundance: NA; CDR3nt: TGCAGTGCTAACCTCCCTGGGAGTAGCGGGAGCCAAGAGACCCAGTACTTC; CDR3aa: CSANLPGSSGSQETQYF
d_gene: TRBD2; j_gene: TRBJ2-1; v_gene: TRBV7-8; abundance: few; CDR3nt: TGTGCCAGCAGCTTAGTTTGGCTAGCGGCTACCAATGAGCAGTTCTTC; CDR3aa: CASSLVWLAATNEQFF
d_gene: TRBD2; j_gene: TRBJ2-5; v_gene: TRBV6-2/TRBV6-3; abundance: once; CDR3nt: TGTGCCAGCAGTTACGGACTAGCGGGGGCAGGAGAGACCCAGTACTTC; CDR3aa: CASSYGLAGAGETQYF
d_gene: TRBD1; j_gene: TRBJ1-5; v_gene: TRBV4-1; abundance: many; CDR3nt: TGCGCCAGCAGCCAAGATCCGGGACAGCTCAATCAGCCCCAGCATTTT; CDR3aa: CASSQDPGQLNQPQHF
d_gene: TRBD1; j_gene: TRBJ1-2; v_gene: TRBV28; abundance: few; CDR3nt: TGTGCCAGCAGTTATCCACAGGGGGCTTATGGCTACACCTTC; CDR3aa: CASSYPQGAYGYTF
d_gene: TRBD2; j_gene: TRBJ2-7; v_gene: TRBV11-2; abundance: many; CDR3nt: TGTGCCAGCACCGTTACTAGCGGGGACTACGAGCAGTACTTC; CDR3aa: CASTVTSGDYEQYF
d_gene: NA; j_gene: TRBJ1-1; v_gene: TRBV2; abundance: NA; CDR3nt: TGTGCCAGCAGTGCCCTGGGACGTTCCTCGAACACTGAAGCTTTCTTT; CDR3aa: CASSALGRSSNTEAFF
d_gene: NA; j_gene: TRBJ1-2; v_gene: TRBV3-1; abundance: NA; CDR3nt: TGTGCCAGCAGCCAGCTACCGAGGGGTGGCTATGGCTACACCTTC; CDR3aa: CASSQLPRGGYGYTF
d_gene: TRBD2; j_gene: TRBJ2-7; v_gene: TRBV4-1; abundance: few; CDR3nt: TGCGCCAGCAGCCAAAAGGGACTAGCGGGAACGAACGAGCAGTACTTC; CDR3aa: CASSQKGLAGTNEQYF